Listed below are T cell receptor beta chains from one sample, sequenced in a study of robustness of blood B and T cell sequencing. One entry per CDR3 protein results from TCRdb running MiXCR on the PCR reads. The table records roughly 1,800 distinct CDR3 sequences, approximately 76% of them present only once. Source material: peripheral blood. The receptors stem from a human donor in good health. CDR3s include the opening cysteine and the closing phenylalanine or tryptophan. D genes are given only for firm matches. Clone size appears in some rows only: once, few, many, or a class for an expanded clone.

v_gene: TRBV20-1
abundance: -
d_gene: -
len: 11
j_gene: TRBJ1-2
CDR3nt: TGCAGTGCTCTCAGGGAGTATGGCTACACCTTC
CDR3aa: CSALREYGYTF

v_gene: TRBV13
abundance: -
d_gene: -
len: 12
j_gene: TRBJ2-7
CDR3nt: TGTGCCAGCAGCCGGGACGGAGGAGAGCAGTACTTC
CDR3aa: CASSRDGGEQYF

v_gene: TRBV5-1
abundance: -
d_gene: -
len: 15
j_gene: TRBJ1-4
CDR3nt: TGCGCCAGCAGCTTGGTTGGAGCCCAGGGCGAAAAACTGTTTTTT
CDR3aa: CASSLVGAQGEKLFF

v_gene: TRBV5-8
abundance: few
d_gene: -
len: 13
j_gene: TRBJ2-7
CDR3nt: TGTGCCAGCAGCTTGGGGCCCGCTGGAGCGCAGTACTTC
CDR3aa: CASSLGPAGAQYF

v_gene: TRBV11-1
abundance: -
d_gene: -
len: 13
j_gene: TRBJ2-3
CDR3nt: TGTGCCAGCAGCTCCCACATCACAGATACGCAGTATTTT
CDR3aa: CASSSHITDTQYF

v_gene: TRBV15
abundance: -
d_gene: -
len: 16
j_gene: TRBJ1-1
CDR3nt: TGTGCCACCAGCAGAGATTATTCGGGGAGGGGGGCTGAAGCTTTCTTT
CDR3aa: CATSRDYSGRGAEAFF

v_gene: TRBV24-1
abundance: -
d_gene: -
len: 12
j_gene: TRBJ2-3
CDR3nt: TGTGCCACCAGTGTCCACACAGATACGCAGTATTTT
CDR3aa: CATSVHTDTQYF

v_gene: TRBV30
abundance: -
d_gene: TRBD1
len: 14
j_gene: TRBJ1-2
CDR3nt: TGTGCCTGGAGCAAGGGGGCTTCGGGCTATGGCTACACCTTC
CDR3aa: CAWSKGASGYGYTF

v_gene: TRBV6-1
abundance: -
d_gene: -
len: 15
j_gene: TRBJ2-7
CDR3nt: TGTGCCAGCAGGCCCATCGAGGTGGGACTCTACGAGCAGTACTTC
CDR3aa: CASRPIEVGLYEQYF

v_gene: TRBV4-1
abundance: -
d_gene: -
len: 15
j_gene: TRBJ1-1
CDR3nt: TGCGCCAGCAGCCAAGGTAGCCCAGGGAACACTGAAGCTTTCTTT
CDR3aa: CASSQGSPGNTEAFF

v_gene: TRBV7-8
abundance: -
d_gene: TRBD2
len: 18
j_gene: TRBJ2-1
CDR3nt: TGTGCCAGCAGCTTAGCGCTTAGCGGGGGGGCATTGTATAATGAGCAGTTCTTC
CDR3aa: CASSLALSGGALYNEQFF

v_gene: TRBV6-2/TRBV6-3
abundance: -
d_gene: -
len: 13
j_gene: TRBJ1-2
CDR3nt: TGTGCCAGCAGTAACAGAGAGAACTATGGCTACACCTTC
CDR3aa: CASSNRENYGYTF

v_gene: TRBV7-8
abundance: -
d_gene: TRBD1
len: 15
j_gene: TRBJ2-2
CDR3nt: TGTGCCAGCAGCATCAGGGGGCGCGGTACCGGGGAGCTGTTTTTT
CDR3aa: CASSIRGRGTGELFF

v_gene: TRBV10-1
abundance: -
d_gene: TRBD1
len: 20
j_gene: TRBJ1-6
CDR3nt: TGCGCCAGCAGCTGGGCCTTTCCGGGACAGGGACCAACCTATAATTCACCCCTCCACTTT
CDR3aa: CASSWAFPGQGPTYNSPLHF

v_gene: TRBV3-1
abundance: -
d_gene: TRBD1
len: 22
j_gene: TRBJ2-1
CDR3nt: TGTGCCAGCAGCCAAGTTGATGTCAGTTGGGAGCTGGGACAGGGGCTTACAAGTGAGCAGTTCTTC
CDR3aa: CASSQVDVSWELGQGLTSEQFF

v_gene: TRBV13
abundance: -
d_gene: -
len: 14
j_gene: TRBJ1-1
CDR3nt: TGTGCCAGCAGCTTAGGAACAGGCCACACTGAAGCTTTCTTT
CDR3aa: CASSLGTGHTEAFF

v_gene: TRBV9
abundance: -
d_gene: -
len: 15
j_gene: TRBJ1-2
CDR3nt: TGTGCCAGCAGCGTAGGACCCACCCGTAATTATGGCTACACCTTC
CDR3aa: CASSVGPTRNYGYTF

v_gene: TRBV7-3
abundance: -
d_gene: -
len: 14
j_gene: TRBJ2-7
CDR3nt: TGTGCCAGCAGCTTGACGAGAGACTCCTACGAGCAGTACTTC
CDR3aa: CASSLTRDSYEQYF

v_gene: TRBV30
abundance: -
d_gene: -
len: 16
j_gene: TRBJ2-6
CDR3nt: TGTGCCGAGGGCAAGGCAGCGAACTCTGGGGCCAACGTCCTGACTTTC
CDR3aa: CAEGKAANSGANVLTF

v_gene: TRBV11-1
abundance: few
d_gene: -
len: 11
j_gene: TRBJ1-2
CDR3nt: TGTGCCAGCAGCCAGGGCTGGGGCTACACCTTC
CDR3aa: CASSQGWGYTF

v_gene: TRBV29-1
abundance: -
d_gene: TRBD1
len: 14
j_gene: TRBJ2-2
CDR3nt: TGCAGCGCCCCTAAGGGGACAGGCACCGGGGAGCTGTTTTTT
CDR3aa: CSAPKGTGTGELFF

v_gene: TRBV3-1
abundance: -
d_gene: -
len: 14
j_gene: TRBJ1-1
CDR3nt: TGTGCCAGCAGCCAAGGAGATTCATCCTCTGAAGCTTTCTTT
CDR3aa: CASSQGDSSSEAFF

v_gene: TRBV19
abundance: -
d_gene: TRBD2
len: 15
j_gene: TRBJ2-1
CDR3nt: TGTGCCAGTAAAAGTAGCGGGGCCGCCTACAATGAGCAGTTCTTC
CDR3aa: CASKSSGAAYNEQFF

v_gene: TRBV4-1
abundance: -
d_gene: -
len: 15
j_gene: TRBJ2-7
CDR3nt: TGCGCCAGCAGCCAAGATCCAGGGCTAATGTACGAGCAGTACTTC
CDR3aa: CASSQDPGLMYEQYF

v_gene: TRBV12-3/TRBV12-4
abundance: once
d_gene: -
len: 15
j_gene: TRBJ1-5
CDR3nt: TGTGCCAGCAGTTTAGGGGGAACCCCCAATCAGCCCCAGCATTTT
CDR3aa: CASSLGGTPNQPQHF

v_gene: TRBV11-2
abundance: -
d_gene: -
len: 14
j_gene: TRBJ2-1
CDR3nt: TGTGCCAGCAGCCCCCCCCGGGATAACAATGAGCAGTTCTTC
CDR3aa: CASSPPRDNNEQFF

v_gene: TRBV24-1
abundance: once
d_gene: -
len: 14
j_gene: TRBJ2-2
CDR3nt: TGTGCCACCAGTGATCAAGACATCCGCGGGGAGCTGTTTTTT
CDR3aa: CATSDQDIRGELFF

v_gene: TRBV12-5
abundance: -
d_gene: -
len: 17
j_gene: TRBJ1-1
CDR3nt: TGTGCTAGTGGTTTGGGGGTTTTCGTTACCTCGAGCACTGAAGCTTTCTTT
CDR3aa: CASGLGVFVTSSTEAFF

v_gene: TRBV12-3/TRBV12-4
abundance: few
d_gene: -
len: 12
j_gene: TRBJ1-5
CDR3nt: TGTGCCAGCAGCCTCCGGGGACAGCCCCAGCATTTT
CDR3aa: CASSLRGQPQHF

v_gene: TRBV7-7
abundance: few
d_gene: -
len: 15
j_gene: TRBJ1-2
CDR3nt: TGTGCCAGCAGCTTCCCTCTGGCAGGCGACTATGGCTACACCTTC
CDR3aa: CASSFPLAGDYGYTF

v_gene: TRBV5-1
abundance: -
d_gene: -
len: 14
j_gene: TRBJ1-2
CDR3nt: TGCGCCAGCAGCCCGGACGGAACTAACTATGGCTACACCTTC
CDR3aa: CASSPDGTNYGYTF

v_gene: TRBV7-7
abundance: -
d_gene: -
len: 16
j_gene: TRBJ1-5
CDR3nt: TGTGCCAGCAGCTCCCGGACGGGGGCTAGCAATCAGCCCCAGCATTTT
CDR3aa: CASSSRTGASNQPQHF

v_gene: TRBV6-5
abundance: -
d_gene: -
len: 14
j_gene: TRBJ1-1
CDR3nt: TGTGCCAGCAGTTACACCACACTGAGCACTGAAGCTTTCTTT
CDR3aa: CASSYTTLSTEAFF

v_gene: TRBV2
abundance: -
d_gene: TRBD2
len: 15
j_gene: TRBJ2-7
CDR3nt: TGTGCCAGCAAATCTAGTCTAGCGGGTTCCTACGAGCAGTACTTC
CDR3aa: CASKSSLAGSYEQYF

v_gene: TRBV20-1
abundance: once
d_gene: TRBD1
len: 14
j_gene: TRBJ2-3
CDR3nt: TGTAGTGCTAATGACAGGGGCTTCACAGATACGCAGTATTTT
CDR3aa: CSANDRGFTDTQYF

v_gene: TRBV6-2/TRBV6-3
abundance: -
d_gene: -
len: 12
j_gene: TRBJ2-7
CDR3nt: TGTGCCAGCAGTTACAGGGTAGGCGAGCAGTACTTC
CDR3aa: CASSYRVGEQYF

v_gene: TRBV24-1
abundance: -
d_gene: TRBD1
len: 16
j_gene: TRBJ2-1
CDR3nt: TGTGCCACCAGTGGGAGGGAGGGACAGGGGTCCTATGAGCAGTTCTTC
CDR3aa: CATSGREGQGSYEQFF

v_gene: TRBV7-2
abundance: -
d_gene: TRBD2
len: 15
j_gene: TRBJ2-7
CDR3nt: TGTGCCAGCAGCTCCTGGACTAGCGGTTCCTACGAGCAGTACTTC
CDR3aa: CASSSWTSGSYEQYF

v_gene: TRBV28
abundance: -
d_gene: TRBD2
len: 15
j_gene: TRBJ2-1
CDR3nt: TGTGCCAGCACCCCACTAGCGGGGGCTTACAATGAGCAGTTCTTC
CDR3aa: CASTPLAGAYNEQFF

v_gene: TRBV7-8
abundance: -
d_gene: -
len: 14
j_gene: TRBJ2-7
CDR3nt: TGTGCCAGCAGCTCCCCCATGAGCTCCTACGAGCAGTACTTC
CDR3aa: CASSSPMSSYEQYF

v_gene: TRBV28
abundance: few
d_gene: TRBD1
len: 22
j_gene: TRBJ2-2
CDR3nt: TGTGCCAGCAGTTTATTTCGTGGCTACACCGGGACAGGGGCGATTAACACCGGGGAGCTGTTTTTT
CDR3aa: CASSLFRGYTGTGAINTGELFF

v_gene: TRBV6-5
abundance: -
d_gene: TRBD2
len: 20
j_gene: TRBJ2-7
CDR3nt: TGTGCCAGCAGTTACTCCCCAGGCGGGGGGGCGTTGAAAGTTGTAGACGAGCAGTACTTC
CDR3aa: CASSYSPGGGALKVVDEQYF